The subject of this entry is one T cell receptor beta chain. CDR1 and CDR2 from the germline V gene are MNHEY and SMNVEV (reference sequence). V was clipped by 8 bases and J by 1 base, with 8 bases between them. This CDR3 is built from 13 residues. This sample stems from a study of blood T cell repertoires in COVID-19. In the study overall: Both acute and convalescent COVID-19 samples were obtained from the United States, Italy and Spain. T cells, B-cell-depleted T cells, or PBMCs supplied cDNA or gDNA.

The authors' processing: Nucleated cell number was recorded as an estimate derived from reference gene primer amplification. Clones were sequenced by immunoSEQ multiplex PCR, and TCRdb holds only the in-frame ones, with some missing. Clone size and the V and J calls come from that table; the DNA yielded D and trimming. The sample records some 180,000 clones, around 90% being singletons. This receptor was identified in a man aged 50 to 59 who had recovered from COVID-19. The sequenced sample was peripheral blood. J is TRBJ2-2 and V is TRBV27; D remains ambiguous. The CDR3 DNA sequence: TGTGCCAGCTTGTATTTGAACACCGGGGAGCTGTTTTTT. Translation gives CASLYLNTGELFF.